The 26 T cell receptor beta chains below all came from one sample that was sequenced in a study of T cell responses to AZD1222 COVID-19 vaccine. This table comes from immunoSEQ multiplex PCR, and its TCRdb copy is limited to in-frame clones, with some not included. This sample yields 100,000 to 150,000 clones, of which 85% to 95% are seen a single time; about 5% belongs to the top ten. The sample was peripheral blood, taken 28 days after the second AZD1222 dose. These receptors came from an adult who received the AZD1222 COVID-19 vaccine.

The gene calls are TRBV19 and TRBJ2-2, with TRBD2 matching over 7 bases. The CDR3 has 15 residues. Germline V gene data show CDR1 as LNHDA and CDR2 as SQIVND (reference sequence). V lost 7 bases, J lost 8 bases, and 13 bases stayed unmatched. CDR3 in DNA: TGTGCCAGTACCCTTGGGGAGGGGCAAAGGGGGGAGCTGTTTTTT. Translating it yields CASTLGEGQRGELFF.

J is TRBJ2-7 and V is TRBV18; 9 nucleotides line up with TRBD1. CDR1 is KGHSH and CDR2 is LQKENI in the germline V gene. The CDR3 is 17 residues long. The J segment lost 3 bases and the V segment lost 4 bases, leaving 13 bases of the junction unmatched. CDR3 nucleotides: TGTGCCAGCTCACAACAGCCAGGGACAGGGAGGTTCTACGAGCAGTACTTC. As protein: CASSQQPGTGRFYEQYF.

The chain employs TRBV9 and TRBJ1-2; possible D gene TRBD1, 6 bases. V lost 5 bases and J lost 8, with 13 bases in between. This CDR3 spans 12 amino acids. The germline CDR1 and CDR2 sequences are SGDLS and YYNGEE. Here the CDR3 reads CASRDTGYGYTF. The CDR3 nucleotides are TGTGCCAGCAGAGATACAGGGTACGGCTACACCTTC.

The chain joins TRBV19 to TRBJ1-4; D ambiguous. The CDR3 has 12 residues. Trimming took 5 bases from V and 10 from J, leaving 11 bases between them. Germline V gene lookup returns CDR1 LNHDA and CDR2 SQIVND (reference sequence). The chain's CDR3 is CASSQTSGKLFF. In DNA, the CDR3 is TGTGCCAGTAGTCAAACTTCCGGAAAACTGTTTTTT. The whole variable domain, filled in from reference TRBV19 and TRBJ1-4, reads DGGITQSPKYLFRKEGQNVTLSCEQNLNHDAMYWYRQDPGQGLRLIYYSQIVNDFQKGDIAEGYSVSREKKESFPLTVTSAQKNPTAFYLCASSQTSGKLFFGSGTQLSVL.

The chain couples TRBV19 to TRBJ1-1; D remains unclear. Germline CDR1 and CDR2: LNHDA and SQIVND (reference sequence). V was pared by 0 bases and J by 6 bases, with 17 bases between. This CDR3 has 16 residues. The CDR3 region is CASSIDPGSGFAEAFF. DNA for the CDR3: TGTGCCAGTAGTATAGACCCGGGATCAGGCTTCGCTGAAGCTTTCTTT.

The chain couples TRBV3-1 (or the pseudogene TRBV3-2) to TRBJ2-5; no clear D. V was clipped by 1 base and J by 9 bases, with 9 bases between them. Per the germline V gene, CDR1 is LGHDT and CDR2 is YNNKEL (reference sequence). The CDR3 extends over 12 amino acids. The CDR3 nucleotides are TGTGCCAGCAGCCAAGGGTGGCGTTCCCAGTACTTC. It codes for CASSQGWRSQYF.

V and J are TRBV5-4 and TRBJ1-1, with 9 bases lining up with TRBD1. Germline trimming cut 2 bases from V and 4 bases from J; bases unmatched to any gene: 3. Per germline, CDR1 SGHNT and CDR2 YYREEE (reference sequence). The CDR3 runs 14 residues. CDR3 in amino acids: CASSFRGQGTEAFF. The CDR3 DNA follows: TGTGCCAGCAGCTTTAGGGGACAGGGCACTGAAGCTTTCTTT.

The rearrangement links TRBV6-1 to TRBJ1-2; tentatively, D is TRBD1 (6 bases). The CDR3 loop spans 11 amino acids. Germline V gene data show CDR1 as MNHNS and CDR2 as SASEGT. V shed 2 bases and J shed 8 bases, with 6 bases lying between them. DNA for the CDR3: TGTGCCAGCAGTGAAAGGGGGGGCTACACCTTC. Translated, it gives CASSERGGYTF.

The chain couples TRBV15 to TRBJ2-2, with 7 bases identical to TRBD1. V lost 5 bases, J lost 2 bases, and 2 bases stayed unmatched. Germline V gene sequence: CDR1 LNHNV, CDR2 YYDKDF (reference sequence). This CDR3 has 14 amino acids. The CDR3, as DNA: TGTGCCACCAGCCGGGACAGTAACACCGGGGAGCTGTTTTTT. Protein: CATSRDSNTGELFF.

The V and J genes are TRBV21-1 and TRBJ2-1; the listed D gene, TRBD2, was not tested against the DNA. TRBV21-1 constitutes a pseudogene. This CDR3 has 16 amino acids. The CDR3 region has the DNA TGTGCCAGCAGCAAGTGGACGATGCGGGGATACAATGAGCAGTTCTTC. Its translation is CASSKWTMRGYNEQFF.

The chain has TRBV19 and TRBJ2-1; TRBD2 matches at 10 bases. CDR3 size: 15 residues. The germline V gene has CDR1 LNHDA and CDR2 SQIVND (reference sequence). J was trimmed by 4 bases and V by 7 bases; bases with no gene match: 7. This CDR3 reads CASNPTSGFYNEQFF. The CDR3 DNA sequence: TGTGCCAGTAACCCGACTAGCGGGTTTTACAATGAGCAGTTCTTC.

The chain combines TRBV12-3 or TRBV12-4 with TRBJ1-1, with 7 bases matching TRBD1. The CDR3 contains 13 residues. The trim removed 5 bases at V and 2 bases at J, leaving 2 bases unmatched. The CDR3: CASSDRANTEAFF. For the CDR3, the DNA is TGTGCCAGCAGTGACAGGGCCAACACTGAAGCTTTCTTT.

The CDR3 DNA reads as TGCGCCAGCAGCCGGGACGGAATCAACTATGGCTACACCTTC. This gives the protein CASSRDGINYGYTF. The chain couples TRBV4-3 to TRBJ1-2, with D tentatively TRBD1 (5 bases). The CDR3 runs to 14 residues. Per the germline V gene, CDR1 is LGHNA and CDR2 is YSLEER. V was clipped by 4 bases and J by 2 bases, with 11 bases between them.

The chain carries TRBV6-5 and TRBJ2-1; 12 bases agree with TRBD1. The CDR3 has 14 amino acids. The germline V gene has CDR1 MNHEY and CDR2 SVGAGI. With 8 bases clipped from V and 8 bases from J, the junction kept 7 bases outside the gene matches. The CDR3 is CASLGTGGFYEQFF. The CDR3 DNA follows: TGTGCCAGCTTAGGGACAGGGGGCTTCTATGAGCAGTTCTTC.

This chain joins TRBV5-1 and TRBJ2-7; D possibly corresponds to TRBD1 (6 bases). This CDR3 contains 14 residues. V was shortened by 0 bases and J by 3 bases, with 10 bases between the two germline ends. Germline CDR1 and CDR2: SGHRS and YFSETQ. The DNA of the CDR3 is TGCGCCAGCAGCTTGGACAGGGCCAACTACGAGCAGTACTTC. It codes for CASSLDRANYEQYF.

This clone was counted between two and nine times. The rearrangement links TRBV2 to TRBJ2-5; no clear D gene. With 2 bases removed from V and 5 bases from J, the gap between germline ends came to 3 bases. Looked up from germline, CDR1 is SNHLY and CDR2 is FYNNEI. This CDR3 is built from 11 residues. The CDR3 DNA reads TGTGCCAGCAGTGAACAGGAGACCCAGTACTTC. It yields the protein CASSEQETQYF.

The J gene is TRBJ1-1, the V gene TRBV2, with D uncertain. This CDR3 contains 17 residues. The germline CDR1 and CDR2 sequences are SNHLY and FYNNEI. Trimming took 0 bases from V and 0 from J, leaving 14 bases between them. For the CDR3, the DNA is TGTGCCAGCAGTGAAGCGCGCGCCTTCTGGTTGAACACTGAAGCTTTCTTT. Protein product: CASSEARAFWLNTEAFF.

The rearrangement uses TRBV12-5 and TRBJ1-5; D remains unclear. The CDR3 has 14 residues. V lost 0 bases, J lost 7 bases, and 10 bases lay in between. The V gene's germline CDR1 is LGHNT and CDR2 FRNRAP. CDR3 amino acids: CASGLVRREQPQHF. CDR3 coding DNA: TGTGCTAGTGGTTTGGTACGTAGGGAACAGCCCCAGCATTTT.

The genes are TRBV10-3 and TRBJ2-7, with 9 bases lining up with TRBD1. The trim removed 10 bases at V and 0 bases at J, leaving 10 bases unmatched. The CDR3 extends over 15 amino acids. Germline V gene data show CDR1 as ENHRY and CDR2 as SYGVKD. The CDR3 reads CASRKQGAGSYEQYF. In DNA, the CDR3 is TGTGCCAGCAGAAAACAGGGGGCTGGCTCCTACGAGCAGTACTTC.

The V gene is TRBV30, the J gene TRBJ1-5; D ambiguous. Germline-derived CDR1 and CDR2 are GTSNPN and SVGIG (reference sequence). The CDR3 is 14 amino acids. V shed 0 bases and J shed 6 bases, with 12 bases lying between them. The CDR3 spells CAWSVHPRRQPQHF. The CDR3 DNA sequence: TGTGCCTGGAGTGTACATCCCAGGCGTCAGCCCCAGCATTTT.

The rearrangement uses TRBV4-1 and TRBJ1-4, with D possibly being TRBD1 (5 bases). CDR1 is MGHRA, CDR2 YSYEKL, per germline. This CDR3 has 19 amino acids. Trimming shortened V by 0 bases and J by 6 bases, and 23 bases separated the two germline ends. The CDR3 DNA sequence: TGCGCCAGCAGCCAAGATCTTGCACCCTACAGTGGGGCTTATGAAAAACTGTTTTTT. Its protein product is CASSQDLAPYSGAYEKLFF.

The rearrangement joins TRBV19 to TRBJ1-5; D is unclear. The germline gives CDR1 LNHDA, CDR2 SQIVND (reference sequence). The CDR3 contains 11 residues. The CDR3, as DNA: TGTGCTGCAGGACCCAATCAGCCCCAGCATTTT. Translated, it gives CAAGPNQPQHF.

This clone was observed once. This sequence joins TRBV19 and TRBJ1-5; 12 bases agree with TRBD1. The V segment lost 6 bases and the J segment 7 bases; nucleotides outside the gene matches: 4. Germline CDR1 LNHDA, CDR2 SQIVND (reference sequence). There are 14 residues in the CDR3. The chain's CDR3 is CASSGGTGGQPQHF. The DNA for the CDR3 is TGTGCCAGTAGCGGGGGGACAGGGGGCCAGCCCCAGCATTTT.

J is TRBJ1-5 and V is TRBV19, with 10 bases matching TRBD1. Germline lookup yields CDR1 LNHDA and CDR2 SQIVND (reference sequence). V lost 7 bases and J lost 2; bases outside the gene matches: 5. CDR3 size: 15 residues. CDR3 sequence reads: CASKTGGSGNQPQHF. The CDR3 nucleotides read TGTGCCAGTAAGACAGGGGGCTCTGGCAATCAGCCCCAGCATTTT.

The chain employs TRBV7-2 and TRBJ2-3, with TRBD2 matching over 10 bases. With V trimmed by 5 bases and J by 5 bases, 4 bases remained unmatched. The CDR3 is 14 residues long. Germline-derived CDR1 and CDR2 are SGHTA and FQGNSA. CDR3 amino acids: CASSLRLAGDTQYF. DNA of the CDR3: TGTGCCAGCAGCCTCCGACTAGCGGGAGATACGCAGTATTTT.

The CDR3: CSVPGGGLYGYTF. CDR3 nucleotides: TGCAGCGTCCCGGGCGGGGGGCTATATGGCTACACCTTC. The rearrangement uses TRBV29-1 and TRBJ1-2, with TRBD1 as a possible D gene (6 bases). Germline CDR1 is SQVTM and CDR2 is ANQGSEA. V shed 6 bases and J shed 5 bases, with 16 bases lying between them. The CDR3 length is 13 residues. Based on the CDR3 plus reference TRBV29-1 and TRBJ1-2, the full variable domain is SAVISQKPSRDICQRGTSLTIQCQVDSQVTMMFWYRQQPGQSLTLIATANQGSEATYESGFVIDKFPISRPNLTFSTLTVSNMSPEDSSIYLCSVPGGGLYGYTFGSGTRLTVV.